The 10 T cell receptor beta chains given below trace back to one sample, sequenced in a study of T cells after yellow fever vaccination. TCRdb analysed the 5' RACE reads with MiXCR anew, one entry per CDR3 protein. Among about 320,000 distinct CDR3 sequences, 9.5% to 12% were seen once, and the ten largest hold about 3%. The material was CD4+ T cells sorted from PBMCs, obtained 45 days after the yellow fever booster vaccination. Source of these receptors: a man aged 18 to 30 who received the YFV17D yellow fever vaccine.

This chain connects TRBV6-5 to TRBJ1-4; D remains unclear. Trimming left V 2 bases short and J 3 bases short, with 4 bases between. Looked up from germline, CDR1 is MNHEY and CDR2 is SVGAGI. The CDR3 runs 13 residues. CDR3 DNA: TGTGCCAGCAGTTACCTCCCTAATGAAAAACTGTTTTTT. It yields the protein CASSYLPNEKLFF.

J is TRBJ1-2 and V is TRBV12-3 or TRBV12-4, with 7 bases fitting TRBD1. The junction had 11 bases not matched to a gene; V was cut back by 6 bases and J by 4 bases. The CDR3 runs to 15 residues. Here the CDR3 reads CASSPSTGLVYGYTF. The CDR3 coding sequence is TGTGCCAGCAGCCCCTCGACAGGGCTGGTCTATGGCTACACCTTC.

This clonotype came up many times. This chain connects TRBV5-1 to TRBJ2-1, with unresolved D. Trimming pared 2 bases from V and 10 bases from J, leaving 28 bases between. Germline CDR1 and CDR2: SGHRS and YFSETQ. CDR3 length: 18 residues. The CDR3 DNA reads TGCGCCAGCAGCTTCCTTTCGGGTTTACGTGGGTTCTCGAAAGAGCAGTTCTTC. It translates to CASSFLSGLRGFSKEQFF.

At least ten counts were recorded for this clonotype. The chain recombines TRBV5-1 with TRBJ1-2; 8 bases agree with TRBD1. V was pared by 0 bases and J by 5 bases, with 0 bases of the junction left unmatched. This CDR3 spans 13 amino acids. Germline CDR1 reads SGHRS; CDR2 reads YFSETQ. The CDR3 sequence is CASSLGTGYGYTF. The CDR3, as DNA: TGCGCCAGCAGCTTGGGGACAGGGTATGGCTACACCTTC.

CDR3 protein: CASSQDFGEETQYF. The CDR3 DNA is TGCGCCAGCAGCCAAGACTTCGGGGAAGAGACCCAGTACTTC. This chain joins TRBV4-3 and TRBJ2-5, with D possibly being TRBD2 (5 bases). The CDR3 spans 14 residues. V lost 0 bases and J lost 3, with 8 bases in between. The germline V gene encodes CDR1 LGHNA and CDR2 YSLEER.

This chain joins TRBV6-1 and TRBJ2-5; no clear D. Trimming left V 8 bases short and J 4 bases short, with 11 bases between. Germline CDR1 reads MNHNS; CDR2 reads SASEGT. The CDR3 contains 12 residues. CDR3 region: CASASSGETQYF. For the CDR3, the DNA is TGTGCCAGCGCGTCTTCAGGAGAGACCCAGTACTTC.

The gene calls are TRBV6-6 and TRBJ2-5; no definite D call. Germline CDR1 is MNHNY and CDR2 is SVGAGI (reference sequence). The CDR3 loop spans 16 amino acids. The ends were cut back, 6 bases at V and 4 bases at J, with 21 bases in the middle. The CDR3 bases are TGTGCCAGCAGACCCTACCCTCGTGGTTCGGGAGAGACCCAGTACTTC. Translated, it gives CASRPYPRGSGETQYF.

This clonotype appeared a few times. In DNA, the CDR3 is TGTGCCAGCAGGGAAGGAATTTCACCCCTCCACTTT. Translation gives CASREGISPLHF. The V call is TRBV7-9, the J call TRBJ1-6; no clear D. V dropped 6 bases and J dropped 9 bases, with 9 bases sitting between them. Germline lookup yields CDR1 SEHNR and CDR2 FQNEAQ (reference sequence). This CDR3 region has 12 residues.

This chain joins TRBV7-8 and TRBJ1-1; D gene unclear. The CDR3 has 12 residues. The V end lost 8 bases, the J end lost 5 bases, and 12 bases lay between the germline ends. Germline-derived CDR1 and CDR2 are SGHVS and FQNEAQ. The CDR3 region is CASSRARTEAFF. CDR3 nucleotides: TGTGCCAGCTCTAGGGCCAGGACTGAAGCTTTCTTT.

The J gene is TRBJ2-5, the V gene TRBV7-2, with D perhaps assigned TRBD1 or TRBD2 (5 bases each). Between the trimmed V and J ends, which lost 3 bases and 6 bases, there was a span of 8 bases. Germline loops: CDR1 SGHTA, CDR2 FQGNSA. The CDR3 contains 12 residues. The CDR3 DNA is TGTGCCAGCAGCTTTGGGGGTAAGACCCAGTACTTC. This gives the protein CASSFGGKTQYF.